A selection of T cell receptor beta chains follows, all from one sample in a study of blood T cell repertoires in COVID-19. This table comes from immunoSEQ multiplex PCR, and its TCRdb copy is limited to in-frame clones, with some not included. The repertoire consists of under 150,000 clones, with more than 70% occurring once and the leading ten covering about 5%. The material sequenced was peripheral blood. The source is a woman between 50 and 59 years old with acute or convalescent COVID-19. Both conserved end residues are part of each CDR3. Each record gives: V gene, J gene, clone size, D gene, CDR3 length, CDR3 protein, CDR3 DNA. D genes are given only for firm matches. For some rows the clone size is stated as once, few or many, or as a class when expanded; others skip it.

TRBV4-2	TRBJ2-3	.	TRBD2	15	CASSQGRAGANTQYF	TGTGCCAGCAGCCAAGGAAGAGCGGGGGCGAATACGCAGTATTTT
TRBV4-2	TRBJ2-3	.	TRBD1	16	CASSQNSDRGVGTQYF	TGTGCCAGCAGCCAGAATTCGGACAGGGGGGTCGGTACGCAGTATTTT
TRBV7-2	TRBJ1-4	once	.	14	CASSLNTGGEKLFF	TGTGCCAGCAGCTTAAATACGGGGGGAGAAAAACTGTTTTTT
TRBV29-1	TRBJ2-1	.	TRBD2	12	CSAGRETNEQFF	TGCAGCGCAGGGCGGGAGACCAATGAGCAGTTCTTC
TRBV19	TRBJ1-3	.	.	15	CASSIARSSGNTIYF	TGTGCCAGTAGTATAGCTCGGAGCTCTGGAAACACCATATATTTT
TRBV28	TRBJ2-3	.	.	15	CASSSRDLGLDTQYF	TGTGCCAGCAGTTCCCGGGACTTGGGCCTGGATACGCAGTATTTT
TRBV11-2	TRBJ1-6	.	.	13	CASSLDQNSPLHF	TGTGCCAGCAGCTTAGACCAAAATTCACCCCTCCACTTT
TRBV2	TRBJ1-2	.	TRBD1	15	CASSDSRQGTYGYTF	TGTGCCAGCAGTGATAGTCGACAGGGGACATATGGCTACACCTTC
TRBV28	TRBJ2-3	.	.	13	CASSFFRGDTQYF	TGTGCCAGCAGTTTTTTTAGGGGAGATACGCAGTATTTT
TRBV15	TRBJ1-1	.	.	16	CATSRQINSVVSEAFF	TGTGCCACCAGCAGACAAATTAATTCGGTAGTCTCTGAAGCTTTCTTT
TRBV7-2	TRBJ2-3	few	.	13	CASSLGGRDTQYF	TGTGCCAGCAGCCTCGGGGGGCGTGATACGCAGTATTTT
TRBV18	TRBJ1-1	.	TRBD1	15	CASSPWGQGDTEAFF	TGTGCCAGCTCACCATGGGGACAGGGGGACACTGAAGCTTTCTTT
TRBV5-1	TRBJ1-6	.	.	16	CASSLRQDSYNSPLHF	TGCGCCAGCAGCTTAAGACAGGACTCCTATAATTCACCCCTCCACTTT
TRBV2	TRBJ1-1	.	.	14	CASRADSGNTEAFF	TGTGCCAGCAGGGCGGACAGCGGAAACACTGAAGCTTTCTTT
TRBV7-2	TRBJ2-7	few	.	17	CASSLIGGLGGEAEQYF	TGTGCCAGCAGCTTGATCGGTGGACTAGGGGGGGAAGCCGAGCAGTACTTC
TRBV15	TRBJ1-1	once	.	14	CATSRERVNTEAFF	TGTGCCACCAGCAGAGAGAGGGTGAACACTGAAGCTTTCTTT
TRBV2	TRBJ2-7	many	.	12	CASSEVSVEQYF	TGTGCCAGCAGTGAGGTGTCGGTCGAGCAGTACTTC
TRBV29-1	TRBJ2-6	.	TRBD1	18	CSAGAQGAIGAGANVLTF	TGCAGCGCTGGAGCTCAGGGGGCGATTGGGGCTGGGGCCAACGTCCTGACTTTC
TRBV18	TRBJ1-4	.	TRBD1	17	CASSPRTGDPTNEKLFF	TGTGCCAGCTCACCTCGGACAGGGGACCCAACTAATGAAAAACTGTTTTTT
TRBV6-2/TRBV6-3	TRBJ2-3	few	.	17	CASSYSPGFSIPDTQYF	TGTGCCAGCAGTTACTCACCAGGATTTTCTATCCCAGATACGCAGTATTTT
TRBV19	TRBJ2-7	.	TRBD1	19	CASSIRIVGEPGQAYEQYF	TGTGCCAGTAGTATCCGGATAGTCGGGGAACCGGGACAGGCCTACGAGCAGTACTTC
TRBV9	TRBJ1-1	.	.	17	CASSVNPQRAMNTEAFF	TGTGCCAGCAGCGTAAACCCCCAGAGGGCGATGAACACTGAAGCTTTCTTT
TRBV7-9	TRBJ1-4	.	TRBD1	15	CASSPGQGLKEKLFF	TGTGCCAGCAGCCCCGGACAGGGATTAAAAGAAAAACTGTTTTTT
TRBV19	TRBJ2-1	.	.	15	CASSIGQGYPNEQFF	TGTGCCAGTAGTATAGGCCAGGGGTACCCCAATGAGCAGTTCTTC
TRBV5-1	TRBJ2-5	.	TRBD2	16	CASSLGLAGGQETQYF	TGCGCCAGCAGCTTGGGACTAGCGGGGGGGCAAGAGACCCAGTACTTC
TRBV30	TRBJ1-1	.	.	14	CAWSGLILGTEAFF	TGTGCCTGGAGTGGACTTATTCTGGGCACTGAAGCTTTCTTT
TRBV6-5	TRBJ2-7	.	.	12	CASSRDSYEQYF	TGTGCCAGCAGCCGGGACTCCTACGAGCAGTACTTC
TRBV3-1/TRBV3-2	TRBJ2-7	medium-sized	TRBD1	14	CASSQGGQGYEQYF	TGTGCCAGCAGCCAAGGGGGACAGGGGTACGAGCAGTACTTC
TRBV28	TRBJ2-7	.	TRBD1	13	CASRAGGPSEQYF	TGTGCCAGCAGGGCAGGGGGCCCGTCCGAGCAGTACTTC
TRBV7-8	TRBJ2-3	.	.	16	CASSFGPSGNTDTQYF	TGTGCCAGCAGTTTTGGACCCTCAGGGAACACAGATACGCAGTATTTT
TRBV7-2	TRBJ2-2	.	TRBD1	17	CASSSRPHSQGTGELFF	TGTGCCAGCAGCTCTAGACCCCATTCACAGGGGACCGGGGAGCTGTTTTTT
TRBV7-2	TRBJ2-1	.	TRBD2	15	CASSPGTSGGSGQFF	TGTGCCAGCAGCCCCGGGACTAGCGGGGGCTCGGGGCAGTTCTTC
TRBV27	TRBJ1-6	.	TRBD1	16	CASSRPRTGFDSPLHF	TGTGCCAGCAGTCGTCCCCGGACAGGGTTTGATTCACCCCTCCACTTT
TRBV4-3	TRBJ1-2	.	TRBD1	16	CASSQDGDRLDYGYTF	TGCGCCAGCAGCCAAGATGGGGACAGGCTCGACTATGGCTACACCTTC
TRBV7-2	TRBJ1-1	.	.	16	CASSLGLGARDTEAFF	TGTGCCAGCAGCTTAGGTCTGGGGGCCAGGGACACTGAAGCTTTCTTT
TRBV30	TRBJ1-2	.	TRBD1	15	CAWSSYSTGVEGYTF	TGTGCCTGGAGTTCCTACTCCACAGGGGTCGAGGGCTACACCTTC
TRBV9	TRBJ2-1	.	TRBD2	15	CASSVEPGGYNEQFF	TGTGCCAGCAGCGTAGAACCCGGGGGGTACAATGAGCAGTTCTTC
TRBV6-5	TRBJ1-1	.	TRBD1	14	CASRRDRGLAEAFF	TGTGCCAGCAGAAGGGACAGGGGGCTGGCTGAAGCTTTCTTT
TRBV28	TRBJ1-1	.	.	14	CASTSSPEGRGAFF	TGTGCCAGCACCTCTTCCCCTGAGGGCCGAGGAGCTTTCTTT
TRBV27	TRBJ2-7	.	TRBD1	14	CASSLTGEGYEQYF	TGTGCCAGCAGTTTGACAGGGGAAGGCTACGAGCAGTACTTC
TRBV9	TRBJ2-1	.	.	16	CASSVAGTKEGNEQFF	TGTGCCAGCAGCGTAGCTGGCACAAAAGAGGGCAATGAGCAGTTCTTC
TRBV4-2	TRBJ1-1	.	TRBD1	15	CASSQERGQPTEAFF	TGTGCCAGCAGCCAAGAAAGGGGACAGCCCACTGAAGCTTTCTTT
TRBV19	TRBJ2-7	once	.	14	CASSIYQGAYEQYF	TGTGCCAGTAGTATATACCAGGGTGCCTACGAGCAGTACTTC
TRBV28	TRBJ1-2	.	TRBD1	14	CASSKQGGDYGYTF	TGTGCCAGCAGTAAACAGGGGGGGGACTATGGCTACACCTTC
TRBV19	TRBJ2-1	few	.	11	CASSRGNEQFF	TGTGCCAGTAGCAGGGGTAATGAGCAGTTCTTC
TRBV11-3	TRBJ2-2	.	.	15	CASSLGLINTGELFF	TGTGCCAGCAGCTTAGGTCTTATTAACACCGGGGAGCTGTTTTTT
TRBV12-5	TRBJ2-2	few	.	14	CASGYGGTTGELFF	TGTGCTAGTGGTTATGGGGGGACCACCGGGGAGCTGTTTTTT
TRBV12-3/TRBV12-4	TRBJ1-2	.	.	13	CASSFWTARGYTF	TGTGCCAGCAGTTTTTGGACAGCCCGTGGCTACACCTTC
TRBV10-3	TRBJ1-2	.	TRBD1	14	CAISELGQGGGYTF	TGTGCCATCAGTGAGTTAGGACAGGGAGGCGGCTACACCTTC
TRBV6-5	TRBJ1-5	.	.	12	CASGHNNQPQHF	TGTGCCAGTGGACATAACAATCAGCCCCAGCATTTT
TRBV6-5	TRBJ1-5	.	TRBD1	15	CASSSQGGANQPQHF	TGTGCCAGCAGTTCGCAAGGGGGCGCGAATCAGCCCCAGCATTTT
TRBV7-9	TRBJ2-3	.	TRBD2	16	CASSLSMGGNTDTQYF	TGTGCCAGCAGCTTATCGATGGGGGGGAACACAGATACGCAGTATTTT
TRBV28	TRBJ1-6	few	.	13	CASSFRGYSPLHF	TGTGCCAGCAGTTTTAGGGGATATTCACCCCTCCACTTT
TRBV27	TRBJ1-5	.	.	13	CASSSRVNQPQHF	TGTGCCAGCAGTTCCAGGGTTAATCAGCCCCAGCATTTT
TRBV7-2	TRBJ2-5	.	TRBD2	18	CASSLVLLAGGQQETQYF	TGTGCCAGCAGCTTAGTCCTACTAGCGGGGGGACAGCAAGAGACCCAGTACTTC